One and the same sample provided the 3 T cell receptor beta chains below, sequenced in a study of CD4 T cells in relation to SARS-CoV-2 and coronaviruses. Before the COVID-19 pandemic, during about 2011-2019, CD4+ T cells were taken from unexposed donors. Sequenced by immunoSEQ multiplex PCR; TCRdb stores in-frame clones only, minus some. The sample holds around 65,000 clones, more than 75% seen once. The sequenced sample was memory CD4+ T cells from PBMCs. The receptors derive from a human donor in good health.

The count of this clone is one. This rearrangement joins TRBV5-4 to TRBJ1-2; the match to TRBD1 covers 7 bases. The CDR3 loop spans 14 amino acids. Germline CDR1 and CDR2: SGHNT and YYREEE (reference sequence). The junction had 7 bases not matched to a gene; V was cut back by 5 bases and J by 3 bases. In nucleotides, the CDR3 is TGTGCCAGCAGGTCCCCTACAGGGGACTATGGCTACACCTTC. Translation: CASRSPTGDYGYTF. Together with reference TRBV5-4 and TRBJ1-2, the CDR3 gives the full variable domain: ETGVTQSPTHLIKTRGQQVTLRCSSQSGHNTVSWYQQALGQGPQFIFQYYREEENGRGNFPPRFSGLQFPNYSSELNVNALELDDSALYLCASRSPTGDYGYTFGSGTRLTVV.

V is TRBV25-1 and J is TRBJ1-2, with a tentative D call TRBD1 (6 bases). Germline loops: CDR1 MGHDK, CDR2 SYGVNS. The V end lost 1 base, the J end lost 11 bases, and 23 bases lay between the germline ends. This CDR3 spans 16 amino acids. CDR3 loop: CASSEFPTDRTEGYTF. CDR3 bases: TGTGCCAGCAGTGAATTCCCAACCGACAGGACCGAAGGATACACCTTC.

CDR3 protein: CASSVGGRSYNEQFF. CDR3 coding DNA: TGTGCCAGCAGCGTGGGAGGCCGATCCTACAATGAGCAGTTCTTC. The chain has TRBV9 and TRBJ2-1, with TRBD2 as a possible D gene (6 bases). The germline gives CDR1 SGDLS, CDR2 YYNGEE. Trimming stripped 2 bases from V and 1 base from J, with 10 bases between. CDR3 length: 15 residues.